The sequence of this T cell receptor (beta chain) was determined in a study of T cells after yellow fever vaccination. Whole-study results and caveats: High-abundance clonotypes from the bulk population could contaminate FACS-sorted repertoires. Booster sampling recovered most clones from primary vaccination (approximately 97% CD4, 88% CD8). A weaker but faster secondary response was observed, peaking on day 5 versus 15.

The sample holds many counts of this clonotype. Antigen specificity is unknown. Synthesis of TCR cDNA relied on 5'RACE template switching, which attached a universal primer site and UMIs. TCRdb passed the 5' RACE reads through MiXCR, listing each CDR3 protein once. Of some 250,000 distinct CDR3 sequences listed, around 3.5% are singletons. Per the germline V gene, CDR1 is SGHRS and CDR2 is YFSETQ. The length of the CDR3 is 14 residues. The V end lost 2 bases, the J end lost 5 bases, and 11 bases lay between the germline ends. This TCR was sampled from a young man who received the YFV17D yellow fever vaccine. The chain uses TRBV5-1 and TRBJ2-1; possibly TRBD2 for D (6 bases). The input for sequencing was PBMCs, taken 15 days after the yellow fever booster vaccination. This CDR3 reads CASSLGRPDNEQFF. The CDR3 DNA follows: TGCGCCAGCAGCTTAGGGAGGCCCGACAATGAGCAGTTCTTC. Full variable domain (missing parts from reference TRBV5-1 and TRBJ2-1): KAGVTQTPRYLIKTRGQQVTLSCSPISGHRSVSWYQQTPGQGLQFLFEYFSETQRNKGNFPGRFSGRQFSNSRSEMNVSTLELGDSALYLCASSLGRPDNEQFFGPGTRLTVL.